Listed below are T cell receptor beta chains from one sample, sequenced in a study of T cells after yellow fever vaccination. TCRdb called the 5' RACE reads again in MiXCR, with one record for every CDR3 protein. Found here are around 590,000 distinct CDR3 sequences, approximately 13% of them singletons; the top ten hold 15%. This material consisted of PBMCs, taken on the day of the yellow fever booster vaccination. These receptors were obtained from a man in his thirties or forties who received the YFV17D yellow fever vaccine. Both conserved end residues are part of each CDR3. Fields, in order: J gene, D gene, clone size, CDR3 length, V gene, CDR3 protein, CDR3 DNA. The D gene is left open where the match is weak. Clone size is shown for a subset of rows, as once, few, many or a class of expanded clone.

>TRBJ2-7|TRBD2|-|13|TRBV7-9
CASQGLDGSEQYF
TGTGCCAGTCAGGGACTAGATGGCTCCGAGCAGTACTTC
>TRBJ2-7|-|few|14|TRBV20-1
CSARAPGSSYEQYF
TGCAGTGCTAGGGCCCCCGGGAGCTCCTACGAGCAGTACTTC
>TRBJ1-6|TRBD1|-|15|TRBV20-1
CSARPTGAVNSPLHF
TGCAGTGCTCGGCCCACAGGGGCAGTGAATTCACCCCTCCACTTT
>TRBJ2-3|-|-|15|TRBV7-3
CASSKQSADTDTQYF
TGTGCCAGCAGCAAACAAAGCGCCGACACAGATACGCAGTATTTT
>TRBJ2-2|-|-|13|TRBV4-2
CASSQVFLGELFF
TGTGCCAGCAGCCAAGTATTTCTTGGGGAGCTGTTTTTT
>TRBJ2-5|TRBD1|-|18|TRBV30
CAWNPGQGARIDQETQYF
TGTGCCTGGAACCCAGGACAGGGGGCGCGTATTGACCAAGAGACCCAGTACTTC
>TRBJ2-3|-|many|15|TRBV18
CASSTGVIRTDTQYF
TGTGCCAGCTCCACGGGCGTGATACGCACAGATACGCAGTATTTT
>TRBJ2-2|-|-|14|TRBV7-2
CASSLEWQSGELFF
TGTGCCAGCAGCTTAGAGTGGCAGTCCGGGGAGCTGTTTTTT
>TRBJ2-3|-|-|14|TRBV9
CASSVDGSADTQYF
TGTGCCAGCAGCGTAGATGGGTCGGCAGATACGCAGTATTTT
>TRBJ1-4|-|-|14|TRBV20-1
CSARDVRLNEKLFF
TGCAGTGCTAGAGATGTCCGTCTTAATGAAAAACTGTTTTTT
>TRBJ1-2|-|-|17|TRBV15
CATSRDGAPAGWDGYTF
TGTGCCACCAGCAGAGATGGAGCTCCCGCAGGGTGGGATGGCTACACCTTC
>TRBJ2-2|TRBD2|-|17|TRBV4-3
CASSHIAGTTNTGELFF
TGCGCCAGCAGCCATATTGCCGGGACTACTAACACCGGGGAGCTGTTTTTT
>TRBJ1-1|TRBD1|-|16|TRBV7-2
CASSYTGTGGPTEAFF
TGTGCCAGCAGCTACACCGGGACAGGGGGCCCCACTGAAGCTTTCTTT
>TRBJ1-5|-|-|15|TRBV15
CATSRAQAFNQPQHF
TGTGCCACCAGCAGAGCGCAGGCGTTCAATCAGCCCCAGCATTTT
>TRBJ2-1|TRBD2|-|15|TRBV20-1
CSAARRGTSTNEQFF
TGCAGTGCCGCACGACGAGGGACTAGCACTAATGAGCAGTTCTTC
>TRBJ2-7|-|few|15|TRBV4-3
CASSQDRRNSYEQYF
TGCGCCAGCAGCCAAGATCGTCGAAACTCCTACGAGCAGTACTTC
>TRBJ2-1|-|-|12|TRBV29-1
CTLGGSYNEQFF
TGCACCCTCGGAGGCTCCTACAATGAGCAGTTCTTC
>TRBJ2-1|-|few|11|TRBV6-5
CASSWSNEQFF
TGTGCCAGCAGTTGGTCGAATGAGCAGTTCTTC
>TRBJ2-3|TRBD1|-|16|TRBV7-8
CASSLPRTGFTDTQYF
TGTGCCAGCAGCTTGCCCCGGACAGGGTTTACCGATACGCAGTATTTT
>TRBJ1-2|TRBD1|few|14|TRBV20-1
CSARAGQGVYGYTF
TGCAGTGCTAGAGCGGGGCAGGGGGTCTATGGCTACACCTTC
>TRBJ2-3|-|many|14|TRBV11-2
CASSFGSSTDTQYF
TGTGCCAGCAGCTTCGGCTCTAGCACAGATACGCAGTATTTT
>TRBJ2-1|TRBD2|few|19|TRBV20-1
CSAETGTSGVPHLANEQFF
TGCAGTGCCGAGACCGGGACTAGCGGGGTTCCTCACCTCGCCAATGAGCAGTTCTTC
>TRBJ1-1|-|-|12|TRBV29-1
CSGGQLNTEAFF
TGCAGCGGCGGGCAGCTGAACACTGAAGCTTTCTTT
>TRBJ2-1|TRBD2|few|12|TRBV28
CASSLGGGWQFF
TGTGCCAGCAGTTTGGGGGGAGGGTGGCAGTTCTTC
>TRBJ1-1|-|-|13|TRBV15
CATTKTANTEAFF
TGTGCCACCACCAAGACAGCGAACACTGAAGCTTTCTTT
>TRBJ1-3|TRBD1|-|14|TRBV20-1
CSAMQGASGNTIYF
TGCAGTGCTATGCAGGGGGCTTCTGGAAACACCATATATTTT
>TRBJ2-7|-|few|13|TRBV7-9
CASSLVAGTEQYF
TGTGCCAGCAGCTTAGTGGCAGGGACTGAGCAGTACTTC
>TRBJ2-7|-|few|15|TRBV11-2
CASSFYGTYSYEQYF
TGTGCCAGCAGCTTCTACGGGACATATAGCTACGAGCAGTACTTC
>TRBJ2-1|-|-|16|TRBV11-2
CASTLGGSLSYNEQFF
TGTGCCAGCACCCTAGGTGGGAGTTTGAGCTACAATGAGCAGTTCTTC
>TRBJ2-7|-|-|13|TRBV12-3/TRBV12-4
CASSAASSYEQYF
TGTGCCAGCAGCGCAGCTAGCTCCTACGAGCAGTACTTC
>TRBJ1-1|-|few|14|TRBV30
CAWSVFSGLTEAFF
TGTGCCTGGAGTGTTTTTTCAGGGTTAACTGAAGCTTTCTTT
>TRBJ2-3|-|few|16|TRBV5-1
CASSLSGGADTDTQYF
TGCGCCAGCAGCTTGAGTGGGGGCGCGGACACAGATACGCAGTATTTT
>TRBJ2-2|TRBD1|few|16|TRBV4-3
CASSQGGTGRTGELFF
TGCGCCAGCAGCCAAGGAGGGACAGGGCGAACCGGGGAGCTGTTTTTT
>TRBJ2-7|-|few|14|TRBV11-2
CASSLHSSAYEQYF
TGTGCCAGCAGCTTACATTCTAGCGCCTACGAGCAGTACTTC
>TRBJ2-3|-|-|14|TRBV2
CASCQAVDTDMQYF
TGTGCCAGTTGTCAGGCCGTAGACACAGATATGCAGTATTTT
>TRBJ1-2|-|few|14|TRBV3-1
CASSQQRVNYGYTF
TGTGCCAGCAGCCAGCAAAGGGTTAACTATGGCTACACCTTC
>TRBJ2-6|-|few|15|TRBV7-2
CASSYQGTGANVLTF
TGTGCCAGCAGCTACCAGGGGACCGGGGCCAACGTCCTGACTTTC
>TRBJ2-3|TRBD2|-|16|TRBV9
CASSSLSGRTTDTQYF
TGTGCCAGCAGCTCACTTAGCGGGAGGACCACAGATACGCAGTATTTT
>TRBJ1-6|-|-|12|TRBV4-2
CASSQDVSPLHF
TGTGCCAGCAGCCAAGATGTTTCACCCCTCCACTTT
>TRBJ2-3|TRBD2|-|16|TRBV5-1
CASSSASGSGTDTQYF
TGCGCCAGCAGCTCGGCTAGCGGGAGTGGTACAGATACGCAGTATTTT
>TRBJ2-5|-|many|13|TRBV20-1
CSAPPRGWETQYF
TGCAGTGCTCCCCCCCGGGGATGGGAGACCCAGTACTTC
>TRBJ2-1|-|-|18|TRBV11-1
CASSLDDRIPSNYNEQFF
TGTGCCAGCAGCTTAGACGACCGGATACCATCGAATTACAATGAGCAGTTCTTC
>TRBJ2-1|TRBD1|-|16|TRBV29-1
CSILIQGARSYNEQFF
TGCAGCATTCTTATACAGGGGGCGCGTTCCTACAATGAGCAGTTCTTC
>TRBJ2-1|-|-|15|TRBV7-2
CASSKGGQLRNEQFF
TGTGCCAGCAGCAAGGGGGGGCAGCTCAGGAATGAGCAGTTCTTC
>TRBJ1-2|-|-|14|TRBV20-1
CSARATQGTYGYTF
TGCAGTGCTAGAGCTACGCAGGGGACCTATGGCTACACCTTC
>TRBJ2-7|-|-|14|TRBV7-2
CASSYNRDPYEQYF
TGTGCCAGCAGCTACAACAGGGACCCCTACGAGCAGTACTTC
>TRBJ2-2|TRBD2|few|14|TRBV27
CASSQLAVTGELFF
TGTGCCAGCAGTCAACTAGCGGTCACCGGGGAGCTGTTTTTT
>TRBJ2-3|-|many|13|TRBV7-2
CASSPKKGDTQYF
TGTGCCAGCAGCCCTAAGAAAGGAGATACGCAGTATTTT
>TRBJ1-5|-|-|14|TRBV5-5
CASSLGTEDQPQHF
TGTGCCAGCAGCTTGGGGACAGAGGATCAGCCCCAGCATTTT
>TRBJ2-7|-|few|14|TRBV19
CASSRGPLSYEQYF
TGTGCCAGTAGTCGCGGGCCTCTCTCCTACGAGCAGTACTTC
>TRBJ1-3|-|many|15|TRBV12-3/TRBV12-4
CASSLRGTPGNTIYF
TGTGCCAGCAGTTTAAGGGGAACCCCTGGAAACACCATATATTTT
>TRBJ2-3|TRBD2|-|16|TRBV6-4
CASSDGTSGGTDTQYF
TGTGCCAGCAGTGACGGCACTAGCGGAGGCACAGATACGCAGTATTTT
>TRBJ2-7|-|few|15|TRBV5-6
CASSLASGVPYEQYF
TGTGCCAGCAGCTTGGCGAGCGGAGTCCCTTACGAGCAGTACTTC